Following are 8 T cell receptor beta chains from one sample sequenced in a study of blood T cells in healthy people across ages (dated by TCRdb to between 2014 and 2017). Library preparation used 5' RACE. Sequencing relied on an Illumina HiSeq 2500. A second PCR of about 7 to 12 cycles was run with a J-beta primer mix and a sample-barcoded 5' primer. TCRdb applied fastp at Q25 and MiXCR to the public reads, then kept only in-frame beta chains. Records with the same CDR3 protein are collapsed into one entry carrying the most frequent genes and DNA. Present in this sample are some 800,000 distinct CDR3 sequences, about 42% of which were seen just once. The top ten hold approximately 19% of the sample. Sequencing input: blood. These receptors all stem from a man in his 60s in good health.

The rearrangement links TRBV30 to TRBJ2-7; TRBD2 is a possible D gene (6 bases). CDR3 size: 13 residues. The V end lost 0 bases, the J end lost 5 bases, and 11 bases lay between the germline ends. CDR1 is GTSNPN and CDR2 is SVGIG in the germline V gene (reference sequence). The CDR3 spells CAWSVGTGDEQYF. DNA of the CDR3: TGTGCCTGGAGTGTGGGTACGGGGGACGAGCAGTACTTC.

The V gene is TRBV21-1, the J gene TRBJ1-5; whether TRBD1, the table's D call, matches the DNA was not checked. TRBV21-1 is classified as a pseudogene. This CDR3 contains 16 residues. CDR3 DNA: TGTGCCAAAGGGAGACAGGTCCTCGAGGGCAATCAGCCCCAGCATTTT. It is translated as CAKGRQVLEGNQPQHF.

The V gene is TRBV20-1, the J gene TRBJ1-5; tentatively, D is TRBD1 (5 bases). The length of the CDR3 is 12 residues. The V and J ends lost 6 bases and 2 bases respectively, with 8 bases between them. The germline V gene has CDR1 DFQATT and CDR2 SNEGSKA (reference sequence). This CDR3 reads CSAGVGNQPQHF. The CDR3 DNA sequence: TGCAGTGCAGGGGTTGGCAATCAGCCCCAGCATTTT.

In its sample, this clonotype was seen a few times. The chain uses TRBV10-3 and TRBJ1-4, with a tentative D call TRBD1 (6 bases). Trimming took off 5 bases at V and 11 bases at J, with 15 bases between the two ends. CDR3 size: 13 residues. The germline CDR1 and CDR2 sequences are ENHRY and SYGVKD. CDR3 loop: CAISTGQGQKLFF. CDR3 bases: TGTGCCATCAGTACGGGGCAAGGACAGAAACTGTTTTTT.

J is TRBJ2-7 and V is TRBV11-2; 7 bases align to TRBD1. This CDR3 comprises 15 residues. Germline assignment: CDR1 SGHAT and CDR2 FQNNGV. The junction had 8 bases not matched to a gene; V was cut back by 2 bases and J by 4 bases. In DNA, the CDR3 is TGTGCCAGCAGCTTATTCGCAGGGGGATTTTACGAGCAGTACTTC. It encodes CASSLFAGGFYEQYF.

The V gene is TRBV12-3 or TRBV12-4, the J gene TRBJ2-7; D possibly matches TRBD1 or TRBD2 (5 bases each). Judging by the DNA end, TRBJ2-5 fits better; the J call may be wrong. The CDR3 length is 15 residues. In nucleotides, the CDR3 is TGTGCCAGCAGTCTCCTGGGGGTAGCGTTTGGGACCCAGTACTTC. Translating gives CASSLLGVAFGTQYF.

The chain joins TRBV6-2 or TRBV6-3 to TRBJ2-1; 8 bases are shared with TRBD2. This CDR3 has 16 amino acids. Germline CDR1 MNHEY, CDR2 SVGEGT. Trimming cost V 2 bases and J 5 bases; bases outside gene matches: 8. The DNA of the CDR3 is TGTGCCAGCAGTTACCACGCGGGGGGCATTGACAATGAGCAGTTCTTC. Translating gives CASSYHAGGIDNEQFF.

This clonotype came up a few times. The chain joins TRBV9 to TRBJ1-2, with 9 bases lining up with TRBD1. The CDR3 is made up of 13 amino acids. Germline values: CDR1 SGDLS, CDR2 YYNGEE. V was clipped by 3 bases and J by 8 bases; unmatched bases: 5. As DNA, the CDR3 is TGTGCCAGCAGCGACAGGGGGCTCGGAGGCTACACCTTC. It specifies CASSDRGLGGYTF.